The 24 T cell receptor beta chains below come from one sample, sequenced in a study of shared clonotypes between healthy human individuals. Produced via immunoSEQ multiplex PCR; TCRdb's table is partial and in-frame only. The table shows about 1 million clones, with about 74% occurring only once. The sample taken for sequencing was memory CD4+ T cells sorted from blood. Stated subset: CD45RA-negative fraction. These receptors were taken from a man younger than 30 in good health.

This clone was observed a few times. The V gene is TRBV7-2, the J gene TRBJ1-1, with no clear D. Trimming took 4 bases from V and 1 from J, leaving 7 bases between them. Per the germline V gene, CDR1 is SGHTA and CDR2 is FQGNSA. CDR3 length equals 13 residues. The CDR3 reads CASSSDQNTEAFF. The CDR3, as DNA: TGTGCCAGCAGCTCGGACCAGAACACTGAAGCTTTCTTT. Combining the CDR3 with reference TRBV7-2 and TRBJ1-1 gives the whole variable domain GAGVSQSPSNKVTEKGKDVELRCDPISGHTALYWYRQSLGQGLEFLIYFQGNSAPDKSGLPSDRFSAERTGGSVSTLTIQRTQQEDSAVYLCASSSDQNTEAFFGQGTRLTVV.

J is TRBJ2-7 and V is TRBV12-5; D is uncertain. CDR3 length: 14 residues. Germline CDR1 and CDR2: LGHNT and FRNRAP. V was pared by 3 bases and J by 2 bases, with 11 bases between. DNA of the CDR3: TGTGCTAGTGGTTTTACCGGCACCGCCTACGAGCAGTACTTC. This translates into CASGFTGTAYEQYF.

The chain combines TRBV7-9 with TRBJ2-5; D may be TRBD1 or TRBD2 (5 bases each). V lost 5 bases and J 2 bases, leaving 9 bases between the germline ends. Germline V gene data show CDR1 as SEHNR and CDR2 as FQNEAQ (reference sequence). CDR3 length: 13 amino acids. The CDR3, as DNA: TGTGCCAGCAGCCCAGGGACGCAAGAGACCCAGTACTTC. This translates into CASSPGTQETQYF. The full variable domain, rest sourced from reference TRBV7-9 and TRBJ2-5, is DTGVSQNPRHKITKRGQNVTFRCDPISEHNRLYWYRQTLGQGPEFLTYFQNEAQLEKSRLLSDRFSAERPKGSFSTLEIQRTEQGDSAMYLCASSPGTQETQYFGPGTRLLVL.

This CDR3 is CASSLQGAYMGYTF. The CDR3 DNA reads TGTGCCAGCAGCTTGCAGGGCGCATATATGGGCTACACCTTC. The rearrangement joins TRBV5-4 to TRBJ1-2; D possibly corresponds to TRBD1 (5 bases). V lost 1 base to trimming and J lost 8 bases, with 15 bases between them. CDR1 and CDR2 (germline): SGHNT, YYREEE (reference sequence). CDR3 size: 14 residues.

J is TRBJ2-7 and V is TRBV15, with TRBD1 matching 8 bases. Germline V lookup: CDR1 LNHNV, CDR2 YYDKDF (reference sequence). With V trimmed by 0 bases and J by 4 bases, 8 bases remained unmatched. This CDR3 is built from 16 residues. The CDR3 DNA follows: TGTGCCACCAGCAGAGATGGCGCAGGGGGCCGGTACGAGCAGTACTTC. Amino acid sequence: CATSRDGAGGRYEQYF.

CDR3 in amino acids: CASSPGTSRLYNEQFF. The DNA of the CDR3 is TGCGCCAGCAGCCCCGGGACTAGCAGATTATACAATGAGCAGTTCTTC. The chain recombines TRBV5-1 with TRBJ2-1; 9 bases map to TRBD2. This CDR3 comprises 16 residues. With 4 bases clipped from V and 4 bases from J, the junction kept 9 bases outside the gene matches. Per germline, CDR1 SGHRS and CDR2 YFSETQ.

The CDR3 region has the DNA TGTGCCAGCAGCTCCGTTCAGGGAGGGGGAGAGACCCAGTACTTC. Protein product: CASSSVQGGGETQYF. The V gene is TRBV5-6, the J gene TRBJ2-5, with TRBD2 as a possible D gene (7 bases). Per germline, CDR1 SGHDT and CDR2 YYEEEE. V gave up 3 bases and J gave up 4 bases, with 16 bases separating them. The CDR3 consists of 15 residues.

J is TRBJ1-1 and V is TRBV28; no firm D call. Trimming cost V 8 bases and J 0 bases, with 10 bases left between them. This CDR3 spans 13 amino acids. Germline V gene data show CDR1 as MDHEN and CDR2 as SYDVKM. CDR3 residues: CASERKLNTEAFF. The CDR3 nucleotides read TGTGCCAGCGAGAGGAAACTGAACACTGAAGCTTTCTTT.

The chain combines TRBV5-4 with TRBJ2-7; 10 bases are shared with TRBD1. The CDR3 is made up of 13 amino acids. The V segment lost 6 bases and the J segment 5 bases; nucleotides outside the gene matches: 5. Per the germline V gene, CDR1 is SGHNT and CDR2 is YYREEE (reference sequence). This chain's CDR3 is CASKMTGGHEQYF. The CDR3 DNA follows: TGTGCCAGCAAGATGACAGGGGGCCACGAGCAGTACTTC.

This rearrangement joins TRBV23-1 to TRBJ1-5, with D hard to call. TRBV23-1 is flagged as an ORF with uncertain function. V was clipped by 0 bases and J by 2 bases, with 11 bases between them. The CDR3 consists of 16 residues. CDR3 residues: CASSQSIKRGNQPQHF. CDR3 in DNA: TGCGCCAGCAGTCAATCGATCAAGAGGGGCAATCAGCCCCAGCATTTT.

This chain joins TRBV5-1 and TRBJ2-5; 9 positions agree with TRBD2. The CDR3 is 14 amino acids. Germline V gives CDR1 SGHRS, CDR2 YFSETQ. After removal of 4 bases from V and 1 base from J, the junction contained 2 bases not matched to a gene. The CDR3 DNA reads TGCGCCAGCAGCCGGACTAGCGTCCAAGAGACCCAGTACTTC. It translates to CASSRTSVQETQYF.

This clone was found many times. This rearrangement joins TRBV30 to TRBJ1-6; 7 nucleotides line up with TRBD1. The CDR3 contains 16 residues. Germline V gene sequence: CDR1 GTSNPN, CDR2 SVGIG (reference sequence). The V gene end was trimmed by 1 base and the J gene end by 1 base; junction bases not matched to a gene: 4. This CDR3 reads CAWSAGQYSYNSPLHF. In DNA, the CDR3 is TGTGCCTGGAGTGCGGGACAGTATTCCTATAATTCACCCCTCCACTTT.

Points on this clone: The same CDR3 is also encoded by other DNA sequences in this sample. The chain employs TRBV18 and TRBJ2-6; tentatively, D is TRBD1 (5 bases). The V end was cut by 2 bases, the J end by 2 bases, with 7 bases between. The CDR3 has 15 residues. The germline gives CDR1 KGHSH, CDR2 LQKENI. The CDR3 loop reads CASSPGAAGANVLTF. Written as DNA, the CDR3 is TGTGCCAGCTCACCAGGGGCCGCTGGGGCCAACGTCCTGACTTTC.

In the case of this clone: The sample contains more than one DNA sequence encoding this CDR3. The chain employs TRBV5-1 and TRBJ2-2; possible D gene TRBD1, 6 bases. V lost 3 bases to trimming and J lost 2 bases, with 11 bases between them. The V gene's germline CDR1 is SGHRS and CDR2 YFSETQ. This CDR3 is built from 15 residues. As DNA, the CDR3 is TGCGCCAGCAGCTCCGGGACACTAAACACCGGGGAGCTGTTTTTT. Translating gives CASSSGTLNTGELFF.

The chain joins TRBV5-6 to TRBJ1-2, with a weak D call TRBD1 (6 bases). Germline CDR1 and CDR2: SGHDT and YYEEEE. Trimming removed 4 bases at V and 1 base at J, with 17 bases between. The length of the CDR3 is 16 residues. The CDR3 DNA sequence: TGTGCCAGCAGCGTGGGGGCTAGGGCATATAACTATGGCTACACCTTC. Amino acid sequence: CASSVGARAYNYGYTF.

The rearrangement links TRBV15 to TRBJ1-5; 7 nucleotides align to TRBD1. The CDR3 sequence is 17 residues long. In germline, CDR1 is LNHNV, CDR2 YYDKDF (reference sequence). Trimming cost V 0 bases and J 11 bases; bases outside gene matches: 16. The CDR3 sequence: CATSRDPRRTGPTAQHF. The CDR3 nucleotides are TGTGCCACCAGCAGAGATCCTCGGAGGACAGGTCCCACCGCCCAGCATTTT.

The chain combines TRBV9 with TRBJ1-2; TRBD1 might be the D (5 bases). CDR3 length: 15 amino acids. Germline loops: CDR1 SGDLS, CDR2 YYNGEE. The V gene lost 0 bases and the J gene lost 5 bases, with 14 bases spanning the gap. This CDR3 reads CASSVDGWGEYGYTF. The CDR3 DNA reads TGTGCCAGCAGCGTAGATGGCTGGGGGGAGTATGGCTACACCTTC.

V is TRBV10-3 and J is TRBJ2-5; 11 bases line up with TRBD2. From germline, CDR1 is ENHRY and CDR2 SYGVKD. The V gene end was trimmed by 9 bases and the J gene end by 2 bases; junction bases not matched to a gene: 20. CDR3 length: 19 residues. The CDR3 loop is CAISRRAGGLAGDQETQYF. CDR3 DNA: TGTGCCATAAGTCGGAGGGCGGGTGGACTAGCGGGCGATCAAGAGACCCAGTACTTC.

This sequence joins TRBV28 and TRBJ1-6, with D perhaps TRBD1 (5 bases). Trimming cost V 2 bases and J 9 bases, with 11 bases left between them. The germline CDR1 and CDR2 sequences are MDHEN and SYDVKM. The CDR3 loop spans 14 amino acids. The CDR3 sequence: CASSLGGRSSPLHF. The CDR3 bases are TGTGCCAGCAGTTTAGGGGGTAGGAGTTCACCCCTCCACTTT.

The chain links TRBV10-3 to TRBJ1-4; D remains ambiguous. V was cut by 4 bases and J by 7 bases, with 13 bases left in between. Looked up from germline, CDR1 is ENHRY and CDR2 is SYGVKD. There are 14 residues in the CDR3. CDR3 in DNA: TGTGCCATCAGTGCCAAGAACGAGGGTGAAAAACTGTTTTTT. Translating gives CAISAKNEGEKLFF.

The chain employs TRBV7-8 and TRBJ2-7, with D possibly TRBD1 on 7 matching bases. The V gene lost 5 bases and the J gene lost 5 bases, with 16 bases spanning the gap. This CDR3 is 14 amino acids long. Germline assignment: CDR1 SGHVS and CDR2 FQNEAQ. For the CDR3, the DNA is TGTGCCAGCAGCATAAGACAGGGAGGCCACGAGCAGTACTTC. Its protein product is CASSIRQGGHEQYF.

This chain joins TRBV9 and TRBJ2-4; 9 bases are shared with TRBD1. Germline V lookup: CDR1 SGDLS, CDR2 YYNGEE. The CDR3 covers 15 residues. V gave up 0 bases and J gave up 6 bases; unmatched junction bases: 4. CDR3 residues: CASSVEGQGGNIQYF. The CDR3 DNA sequence: TGTGCCAGCAGCGTAGAGGGACAGGGAGGAAACATTCAGTACTTC. Full variable domain (remainder filled in from reference TRBV9 and TRBJ2-4): DSGVTQTPKHLITATGQRVTLRCSPRSGDLSVYWYQQSLDQGLQFLIQYYNGEERAKGNILERFSAQQFPDLHSELNLSSLELGDSALYFCASSVEGQGGNIQYFGAGTRLSVL.

This clone was recorded a few times. The chain carries TRBV5-1 and TRBJ1-2; D possibly corresponds to TRBD1 (5 bases). CDR1 and CDR2 (germline): SGHRS, YFSETQ. Between the trimmed V and J ends, which lost 7 bases and 8 bases, there was a span of 21 bases. The CDR3 length is 14 residues. Written as DNA, the CDR3 is TGCGCCAGCGGTCTCTCGCAGGGAAGGGGAGGCTACACCTTC. Translating it yields CASGLSQGRGGYTF.

CDR3 DNA: TGTGCCAGCAGATCTAGCGAGAATTCCTACAATGAGCAGTTCTTC. This encodes CASRSSENSYNEQFF. V and J are TRBV6-6 and TRBJ2-1; D might be TRBD2 (6 bases). The V end lost 6 bases, the J end lost 1 base, and 13 bases lay between the germline ends. CDR3 length: 15 residues. CDR1 is MNHNY, CDR2 SVGAGI, per germline (reference sequence).